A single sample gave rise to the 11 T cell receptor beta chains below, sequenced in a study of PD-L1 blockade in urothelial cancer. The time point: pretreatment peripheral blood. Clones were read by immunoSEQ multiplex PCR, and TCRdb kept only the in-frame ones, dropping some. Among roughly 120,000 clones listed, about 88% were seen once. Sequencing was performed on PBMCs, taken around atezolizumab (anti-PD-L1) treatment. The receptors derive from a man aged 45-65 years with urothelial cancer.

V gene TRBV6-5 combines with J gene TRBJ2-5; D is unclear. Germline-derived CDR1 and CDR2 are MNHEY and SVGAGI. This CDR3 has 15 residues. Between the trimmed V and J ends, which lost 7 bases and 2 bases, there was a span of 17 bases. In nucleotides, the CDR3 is TGTGCCAGCACGCCGGCAGGTTTGAGTCAAGAGACCCAGTACTTC. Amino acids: CASTPAGLSQETQYF.

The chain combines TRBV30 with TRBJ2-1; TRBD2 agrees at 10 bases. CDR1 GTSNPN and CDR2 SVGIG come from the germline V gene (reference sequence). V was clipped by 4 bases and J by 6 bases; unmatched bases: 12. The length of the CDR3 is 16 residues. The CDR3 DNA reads TGTGCCTGGACCAGGTTAGCGGGAGGTCGGCTCAATGAGCAGTTCTTC. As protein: CAWTRLAGGRLNEQFF.

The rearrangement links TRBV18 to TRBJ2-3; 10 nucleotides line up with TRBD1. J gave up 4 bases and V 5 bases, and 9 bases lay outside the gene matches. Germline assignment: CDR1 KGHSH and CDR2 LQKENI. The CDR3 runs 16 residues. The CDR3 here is CASSSIPGTGADTQYF. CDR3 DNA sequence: TGTGCCAGCTCATCGATTCCCGGGACAGGGGCAGATACGCAGTATTTT. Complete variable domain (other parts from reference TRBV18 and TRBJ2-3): NAGVMQNPRHLVRRRGQEARLRCSPMKGHSHVYWYRQLPEEGLKFMVYLQKENIIDESGMPKERFSAEFPKEGPSILRIQQVVRGDSAAYFCASSSIPGTGADTQYFGPGTRLTVL.

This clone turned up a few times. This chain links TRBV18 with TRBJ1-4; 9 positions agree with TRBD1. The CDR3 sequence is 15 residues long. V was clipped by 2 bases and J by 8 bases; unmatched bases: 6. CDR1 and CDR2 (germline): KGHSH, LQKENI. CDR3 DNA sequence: TGTGCCAGCTCACCAAGGACAGGGGTTCGAGAAAAACTGTTTTTT. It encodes CASSPRTGVREKLFF.

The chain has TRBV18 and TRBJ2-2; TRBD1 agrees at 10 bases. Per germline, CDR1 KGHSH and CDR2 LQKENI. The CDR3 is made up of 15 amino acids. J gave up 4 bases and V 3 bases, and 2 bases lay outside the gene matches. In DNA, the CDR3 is TGTGCCAGCTCACCGGGACAGGGGACCACCGGGGAGCTGTTTTTT. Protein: CASSPGQGTTGELFF.

The CDR3 here is CSAVRGRDTQYF. CDR3 DNA: TGCAGCGCCGTCCGTGGGAGGGATACGCAGTATTTT. The chain employs TRBV29-1 and TRBJ2-3; D is perhaps TRBD2 (6 bases). The CDR3 is 12 amino acids. The germline V gene has CDR1 SQVTM and CDR2 ANQGSEA. Deletions cut 7 bases from V and 6 bases from J, with 14 bases between.

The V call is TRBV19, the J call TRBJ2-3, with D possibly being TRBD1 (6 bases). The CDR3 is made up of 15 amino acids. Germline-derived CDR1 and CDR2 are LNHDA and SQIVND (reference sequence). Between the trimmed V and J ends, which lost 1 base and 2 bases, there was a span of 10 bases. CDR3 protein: CASSIVQGVTDTQYF. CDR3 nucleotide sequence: TGTGCCAGTAGTATAGTACAGGGTGTCACAGATACGCAGTATTTT. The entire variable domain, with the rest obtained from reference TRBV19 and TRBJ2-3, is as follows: DGGITQSPKYLFRKEGQNVTLSCEQNLNHDAMYWYRQDPGQGLRLIYYSQIVNDFQKGDIAEGYSVSREKKESFPLTVTSAQKNPTAFYLCASSIVQGVTDTQYFGPGTRLTVL.

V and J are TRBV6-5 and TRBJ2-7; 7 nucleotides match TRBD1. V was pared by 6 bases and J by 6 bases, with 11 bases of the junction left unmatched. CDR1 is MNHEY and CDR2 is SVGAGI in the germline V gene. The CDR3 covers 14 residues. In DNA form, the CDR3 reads TGTGCCAGCAGGAACCGACAGGGTGTGGGCGAGCAGTACTTC. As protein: CASRNRQGVGEQYF.

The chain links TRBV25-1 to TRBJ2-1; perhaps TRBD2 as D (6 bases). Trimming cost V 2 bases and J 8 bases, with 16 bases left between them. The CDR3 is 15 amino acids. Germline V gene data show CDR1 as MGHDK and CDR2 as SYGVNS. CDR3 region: CASSERSGPRDEQFF. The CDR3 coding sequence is TGTGCCAGCAGTGAACGAAGCGGGCCTCGGGATGAGCAGTTCTTC.

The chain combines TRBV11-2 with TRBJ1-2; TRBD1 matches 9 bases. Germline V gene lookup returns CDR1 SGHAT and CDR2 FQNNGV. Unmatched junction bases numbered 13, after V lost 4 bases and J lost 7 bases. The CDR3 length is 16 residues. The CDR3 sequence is CASSSYPGQGLGGYTF. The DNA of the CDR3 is TGTGCCAGCAGCTCCTATCCGGGACAGGGATTAGGTGGCTACACCTTC.

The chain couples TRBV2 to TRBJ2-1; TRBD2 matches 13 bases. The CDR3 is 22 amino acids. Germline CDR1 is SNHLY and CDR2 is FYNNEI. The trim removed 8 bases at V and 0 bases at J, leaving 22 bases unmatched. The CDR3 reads CASGSVAGTSGKTPSSYNEQFF. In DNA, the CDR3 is TGTGCCAGCGGAAGCGTGGCCGGGACTAGCGGGAAGACTCCGAGCTCCTACAATGAGCAGTTCTTC.